One sample yielded the 17 T cell receptor beta chains listed below, sequenced in a study of CD8 T cells in Susac syndrome. It was with random hexamers that roughly 0.5 to 1 ug RNA was reverse transcribed. Each CDR3 protein is one row after TCRdb ran MiXCR on the immunoSEQ multiplex PCR reads. The sample carries 150,000 to 200,000 distinct CDR3 sequences, 90% to 96% recorded once. Sequenced: CD4+ T cells from PBMCs. These receptors were obtained from a human donor with Susac syndrome.

V gene TRBV19 combines with J gene TRBJ1-1, with D unclear. The CDR3 sequence is 14 residues long. Germline lookup yields CDR1 LNHDA and CDR2 SQIVND (reference sequence). V lost 10 bases and J lost 4, with 19 bases in between. The CDR3 loop is CAIETRVPSTEAFF. The CDR3 DNA reads as TGTGCCATCGAAACAAGGGTACCGAGCACTGAAGCTTTCTTT.

J is TRBJ1-3 and V is TRBV6-4, with a possible D match to TRBD1 (5 bases). This CDR3 comprises 20 residues. The germline gives CDR1 MRHNA, CDR2 SNTAGT. Deletions cut 6 bases from V and 0 bases from J, with 27 bases between. Written as DNA, the CDR3 is TGTGCCAGCAGCGAAGACCCGGGCCGGGGACTCACAGGCTCTGGAAACACCATATATTTT. Protein product: CASSEDPGRGLTGSGNTIYF.

This rearrangement joins TRBV3-1 to TRBJ2-2; possibly TRBD1 or TRBD2 for D (6 bases each). Looked up from germline, CDR1 is LGHDT and CDR2 is YNNKEL (reference sequence). The length of the CDR3 is 15 residues. V lost 4 bases and J lost 5, with 14 bases in between. DNA for the CDR3: TGTGCCAGCAGCCGGGGGGCTCGGAGTACCGGGGAGCTGTTTTTT. This encodes CASSRGARSTGELFF.

This sequence joins TRBV9 and TRBJ2-5, with a weak D call TRBD2 (7 bases). The V end lost 0 bases, the J end lost 5 bases, and 17 bases lay between the germline ends. CDR1 is SGDLS, CDR2 YYNGEE, per germline. The CDR3 is 16 residues long. The DNA of the CDR3 is TGTGCCAGCAGCGTAGGGCCTCGAGAGGGGGGGGAGACCCAGTACTTC. This codes for CASSVGPREGGETQYF. Variable domain in full (rest from reference TRBV9 and TRBJ2-5): DSGVTQTPKHLITATGQRVTLRCSPRSGDLSVYWYQQSLDQGLQFLIQYYNGEERAKGNILERFSAQQFPDLHSELNLSSLELGDSALYFCASSVGPREGGETQYFGPGTRLLVL.

The sample holds a few counts of this clonotype. V and J are TRBV12-3 or TRBV12-4 and TRBJ2-5; no firm D call. Trimming took 2 bases from V and 5 from J, leaving 9 bases between them. CDR3 size: 13 residues. The chain's CDR3 is CASSLNSGETQYF. Here the CDR3 DNA reads TGTGCCAGCAGTTTAAATTCCGGGGAGACCCAGTACTTC.

The V and J genes are TRBV5-1 and TRBJ1-6; TRBD1 aligns across 7 bases. The germline V gene encodes CDR1 SGHRS and CDR2 YFSETQ. V lost 6 bases and J lost 7; bases outside the gene matches: 4. This CDR3 is 13 amino acids long. The CDR3 DNA reads TGCGCCAGCACCCGGGACAGCAATTCACCCCTCCACTTT. Encoded protein: CASTRDSNSPLHF. The variable domain in full, with the rest retrieved from reference TRBV5-1 and TRBJ1-6, is KAGVTQTPRYLIKTRGQQVTLSCSPISGHRSVSWYQQTPGQGLQFLFEYFSETQRNKGNFPGRFSGRQFSNSRSEMNVSTLELGDSALYLCASTRDSNSPLHFGNGTRLTVT.

The chain couples TRBV20-1 to TRBJ1-2, with D possibly matching TRBD1 (5 bases). V was cut by 3 bases and J by 4 bases, with 12 bases left in between. The CDR3 length is 13 residues. Germline V gene lookup returns CDR1 DFQATT and CDR2 SNEGSKA (reference sequence). The CDR3 DNA reads as TGCAGTGCTAGTCCAACAGGAACCTATGGCTACACCTTC. This gives the protein CSASPTGTYGYTF.

The chain is built from TRBV12-3 or TRBV12-4 and TRBJ1-5; the D is unclear. The germline V and J ends were trimmed by 8 bases and 3 bases, with 11 bases remaining between them. The CDR3 spans 13 residues. Written as DNA, the CDR3 is TGTGCCAGCCGACCCGAGTACAATCAGCCCCAGCATTTT. Amino acids: CASRPEYNQPQHF.

The chain carries TRBV11-2 and TRBJ1-5, with D tentatively TRBD1 (6 bases). V lost 3 bases and J 10 bases, leaving 13 bases between the germline ends. The CDR3 loop spans 13 amino acids. Germline CDR1 and CDR2: SGHAT and FQNNGV. The CDR3 DNA follows: TGTGCCAGCAGCTTGGGTTCGGGACAACCCCAGCATTTT. Protein: CASSLGSGQPQHF.

The chain combines TRBV5-4 with TRBJ2-3; 7 bases are shared with TRBD2. V dropped 4 bases and J dropped 2; count of bases not matched to a gene: 10. This CDR3 has 16 residues. Germline CDR1 and CDR2: SGHNT and YYREEE (reference sequence). The CDR3, as DNA: TGTGCCAGCAGCCCTCGAGGCCTAGCGGACACAGATACGCAGTATTTT. It is translated as CASSPRGLADTDTQYF.

V usage is TRBV15 and J usage is TRBJ1-2, with 8 bases aligning to TRBD1. The junction had 10 bases not matched to a gene; V was cut back by 5 bases and J by 5 bases. CDR3 length: 15 residues. The germline V gene encodes CDR1 LNHNV and CDR2 YYDKDF (reference sequence). For the CDR3, the DNA is TGTGCCACCAGCTACAATCCGGGACAGGCGTATGGCTACACCTTC. Translated, it gives CATSYNPGQAYGYTF.

This clonotype has more than one count but fewer than ten. The chain has TRBV4-1 and TRBJ2-2; D is perhaps TRBD1 (5 bases). V was cut by 4 bases and J by 4 bases, with 16 bases left in between. The CDR3 totals 16 residues. Germline CDR1 MGHRA, CDR2 YSYEKL. This chain's CDR3 is CASSPFAGIGTGELFF. DNA for the CDR3: TGCGCCAGCAGCCCCTTCGCAGGGATCGGCACCGGGGAGCTGTTTTTT.

The J gene is TRBJ2-3, the V gene TRBV30; no reliable D call. V lost 3 bases, J lost 0 bases, and 7 bases lay in between. Germline CDR1 is GTSNPN and CDR2 is SVGIG (reference sequence). The CDR3 sequence is 13 residues long. The CDR3 nucleotides are TGTGCCTGGAGGGGGTTAAGCACAGATACGCAGTATTTT. Its protein product is CAWRGLSTDTQYF.

The rearrangement links TRBV30 to TRBJ1-5; D may be TRBD1 (6 bases). This CDR3 spans 13 amino acids. Deletions cut 2 bases from V and 5 bases from J, with 10 bases between. Germline V lookup: CDR1 GTSNPN, CDR2 SVGIG (reference sequence). The CDR3 loop reads CAWSPGQHQPQHF. The CDR3 DNA sequence: TGTGCCTGGAGTCCGGGACAACATCAGCCCCAGCATTTT.

The chain couples TRBV7-3 to TRBJ2-1; D might be TRBD1 (5 bases). Trimming removed 2 bases from V and 1 base from J, with 6 bases in between. CDR1 is SGHTA, CDR2 FQGTGA, per germline. The CDR3 is made up of 14 amino acids. CDR3 protein: CASSLQGSYNEQFF. The CDR3 DNA reads as TGTGCCAGCAGCTTACAGGGATCCTACAATGAGCAGTTCTTC.

This clonotype was seen just once. The J gene is TRBJ1-1, the V gene TRBV30, with D possibly matching TRBD1 (5 bases). Trimming cost V 4 bases and J 3 bases, with 15 bases left between them. This CDR3 spans 14 amino acids. CDR1 and CDR2 (germline): GTSNPN, SVGIG (reference sequence). The CDR3 nucleotides read TGTGCCTGGACCCCGGGGCACGAGGACACTGAAGCTTTCTTT. Protein product: CAWTPGHEDTEAFF.

The chain employs TRBV20-1 and TRBJ2-7; 11 bases align to TRBD1. The germline gives CDR1 DFQATT, CDR2 SNEGSKA (reference sequence). CDR3 length equals 14 residues. Trimming took 6 bases from V and 5 from J; bases not matched to a gene: 9. The CDR3 reads CSAPPGQGVDEQYF. For the CDR3, the DNA is TGCAGTGCACCTCCGGGACAGGGGGTCGACGAGCAGTACTTC.